This T cell receptor beta chain was profiled in a study of T cell responses to AZD1222 COVID-19 vaccine. General observations from the study: Dominant CD4 TCR responses targeted spike regions 160-218 and 743-854.

The data were produced by immunoSEQ multiplex PCR, yet TCRdb's version contains in-frame clones alone and is incomplete. Here the sample spans 150,000 to 200,000 clones, 85% to 95% being singletons. Trimming cost V 5 bases and J 5 bases, with 15 bases left between them. This CDR3 contains 14 residues. Germline V lookup: CDR1 SGHTA, CDR2 FQGNSA. Remarks on this clone: What it binds is unknown.

Material: peripheral blood, obtained on day 0 of AZD1222 vaccination. The sequence derives from an adult in good health. This chain links TRBV7-2 with TRBJ2-5; D not resolved. CDR3 residues: CASSTTDERETQYF. Here the CDR3 DNA reads TGTGCCAGCAGCACAACTGACGAGAGGGAGACCCAGTACTTC. The full variable domain, with the rest looked up from reference TRBV7-2 and TRBJ2-5, is GAGVSQSPSNKVTEKGKDVELRCDPISGHTALYWYRQSLGQGLEFLIYFQGNSAPDKSGLPSDRFSAERTGGSVSTLTIQRTQQEDSAVYLCASSTTDERETQYFGPGTRLLVL.